Following are 22 T cell receptor beta chains from one sample sequenced in a study of shared clonotypes between healthy human individuals. Libraries were prepared by immunoSEQ multiplex PCR; TCRdb keeps only in-frame clonotypes and omits some of them. Of about a million clones in the sample, approximately 80% were seen once. Material: memory CD4+ T cells from PBMCs. Subset specified: CD45RA-negative fraction. The origin of the receptors is a man aged 18 to 35 in good health. Some clones in this sample may be carry-over from other donors' samples.

V and J are TRBV27 and TRBJ1-1, with D possibly TRBD1 on 5 matching bases. Germline V lookup: CDR1 MNHEY, CDR2 SMNVEV (reference sequence). Between the trimmed V and J ends, which lost 10 bases and 3 bases, there was a span of 18 bases. This CDR3 is 14 amino acids long. Here the CDR3 reads CATNRLLGDTEAFF. The CDR3 DNA follows: TGTGCCACCAATAGACTGCTAGGGGACACTGAAGCTTTCTTT.

The chain employs TRBV29-1 and TRBJ2-7, with D possibly being TRBD1 or TRBD2 (5 bases each). The CDR3 has 15 residues. Germline CDR1 SQVTM, CDR2 ANQGSEA. V lost 7 bases and J lost 1, with 20 bases in between. The CDR3 bases are TGCAGCGCCATAGAGGACGGGGCAACATCCTACGAGCAGTACTTC. Its protein product is CSAIEDGATSYEQYF.

V usage is TRBV5-4 and J usage is TRBJ2-5, with TRBD2 matching 8 bases. The CDR3 totals 15 residues. Per the germline V gene, CDR1 is SGHNT and CDR2 is YYREEE (reference sequence). Trimming removed 4 bases from V and 5 bases from J; junction bases left unmatched: 10. The CDR3 sequence: CASSRGGPGGETQYF. The DNA of the CDR3 is TGTGCCAGCAGCCGGGGGGGACCAGGAGGCGAGACCCAGTACTTC.

V usage is TRBV7-9 and J usage is TRBJ1-5; D might be TRBD1 (5 bases). The CDR3 is made up of 14 amino acids. V was shortened by 1 base and J by 5 bases, with 9 bases between the two germline ends. Germline CDR1 reads SEHNR; CDR2 reads FQNEAQ (reference sequence). CDR3 nucleotides: TGTGCCAGCAGCTTAGGGGGGAACGATCAGCCCCAGCATTTT. Translating it yields CASSLGGNDQPQHF.

This chain links TRBV9 with TRBJ1-3, with TRBD1 identical over 11 bases. The CDR3 runs 17 residues. V gave up 0 bases and J gave up 5 bases; unmatched junction bases: 7. Germline V gene lookup returns CDR1 SGDLS and CDR2 YYNGEE. The CDR3 nucleotides are TGTGCCAGCAGCGTAGATATGGACAGGGGGCTAAGAAACACCATATATTTT. Encoded protein: CASSVDMDRGLRNTIYF. The full variable domain, completed using reference TRBV9 and TRBJ1-3, is DSGVTQTPKHLITATGQRVTLRCSPRSGDLSVYWYQQSLDQGLQFLIQYYNGEERAKGNILERFSAQQFPDLHSELNLSSLELGDSALYFCASSVDMDRGLRNTIYFGEGSWLTVV.

This clone has only one observation. The rearrangement joins TRBV7-9 to TRBJ2-5; 9 bases fit TRBD1. The germline V gene encodes CDR1 SEHNR and CDR2 FQNEAQ (reference sequence). The CDR3 length is 14 residues. Trimming cost V 6 bases and J 5 bases; bases outside gene matches: 7. The CDR3 DNA follows: TGTGCCAGCAGGAACAGGGGGCTAAGGGAGACCCAGTACTTC. Amino acids: CASRNRGLRETQYF.

V usage is TRBV5-1 and J usage is TRBJ1-2, with D possibly matching TRBD1 (5 bases). Trimming removed 3 bases from V and 2 bases from J, with 11 bases in between. Germline V gene sequence: CDR1 SGHRS, CDR2 YFSETQ. This CDR3 comprises 14 residues. Written as DNA, the CDR3 is TGCGCCAGCAGCTCCTCGGGGCAGAACTATGGCTACACCTTC. Translated, it gives CASSSSGQNYGYTF.

The gene calls are TRBV28 and TRBJ1-5; D uncertain. Trimming removed 2 bases from V and 0 bases from J, with 5 bases in between. This CDR3 comprises 14 residues. Germline values: CDR1 MDHEN, CDR2 SYDVKM. The CDR3 sequence is CASSLGSSNQPQHF. Written as DNA, the CDR3 is TGTGCCAGCAGTTTAGGGAGTAGCAATCAGCCCCAGCATTTT. The full variable domain, with the rest looked up from reference TRBV28 and TRBJ1-5, is DVKVTQSSRYLVKRTGEKVFLECVQDMDHENMFWYRQDPGLGLRLIYFSYDVKMKEKGDIPEGYSVSREKKERFSLILESASTNQTSMYLCASSLGSSNQPQHFGDGTRLSIL.

V gene TRBV5-8 combines with J gene TRBJ2-7; 9 bases line up with TRBD2. Germline CDR1 reads SGHTS; CDR2 reads YDEGEE. This CDR3 has 14 amino acids. After removal of 4 bases from V and 1 base from J, the junction contained 3 bases not matched to a gene. CDR3 DNA: TGTGCCAGCAGCAAAAGCGGGAGGTCCTACGAGCAGTACTTC. It codes for CASSKSGRSYEQYF.

The chain has TRBV5-1 and TRBJ2-1, with TRBD2 identical over 9 bases. The germline CDR1 and CDR2 sequences are SGHRS and YFSETQ. After removal of 1 base from V and 6 bases from J, the junction contained 5 bases not matched to a gene. This CDR3 has 15 amino acids. The CDR3 DNA is TGCGCCAGCAGCTTGTTTCCTAGCGGGGCCAATGAGCAGTTCTTC. It codes for CASSLFPSGANEQFF.

The chain recombines TRBV25-1 with TRBJ2-5, with 8 bases that match TRBD1. In germline, CDR1 is MGHDK, CDR2 SYGVNS. Germline trimming cut 6 bases from V and 1 base from J; bases unmatched to any gene: 7. This CDR3 is 15 amino acids long. DNA of the CDR3: TGTGCCAGCAGGGAACCAGGGACAGGCCAAGAGACCCAGTACTTC. Its translation: CASREPGTGQETQYF.

This chain uses TRBV2 with TRBJ2-7, with D possibly being TRBD2 (7 bases). The V end lost 10 bases, the J end lost 1 base, and 20 bases lay between the germline ends. This CDR3 is 15 amino acids long. The V gene's germline CDR1 is SNHLY and CDR2 FYNNEI. In DNA, the CDR3 is TGTGCCACAGAAGGGGGGGGCTCGCTGTCCTACGAGCAGTACTTC. Amino acid sequence: CATEGGGSLSYEQYF.

The rearrangement joins TRBV30 to TRBJ2-2; 11 nucleotides align to TRBD2. V trimming: 3 bases; J trimming: 6 bases; junction bases outside the gene matches: 6. Looked up from germline, CDR1 is GTSNPN and CDR2 is SVGIG (reference sequence). The CDR3 has 15 amino acids. The CDR3 sequence is CAWSWLAGGAGELFF. CDR3 nucleotide sequence: TGTGCCTGGAGCTGGCTAGCGGGAGGCGCCGGGGAGCTGTTTTTT. The whole variable domain, filled in from reference TRBV30 and TRBJ2-2, reads SQTIHQWPATLVQPVGSPLSLECTVEGTSNPNLYWYRQAAGRGLQLLFYSVGIGQISSEVPQNLSASRPQDRQFILSSKKLLLSDSGFYLCAWSWLAGGAGELFFGEGSRLTVL.

V gene TRBV11-1 combines with J gene TRBJ1-5; D uncertain. The ends were cut back, 4 bases at V and 1 base at J, with 5 bases in the middle. Germline-derived CDR1 and CDR2 are SGHAT and FQDESV (reference sequence). CDR3 length: 13 residues. CDR3 sequence reads: CASSSGSNQPQHF. CDR3 DNA: TGTGCCAGCAGCTCAGGCAGCAATCAGCCCCAGCATTTT. Variable domain in full (rest from reference TRBV11-1 and TRBJ1-5): EAEVAQSPRYKITEKSQAVAFWCDPISGHATLYWYRQILGQGPELLVQFQDESVVDDSQLPKDRFSAERLKGVDSTLKIQPAELGDSAMYLCASSSGSNQPQHFGDGTRLSIL.

This clone showed up just a few times. The same CDR3 arises from other DNA sequences in this sample as well. The rearrangement links TRBV19 to TRBJ1-1; D is uncertain. From germline, CDR1 is LNHDA and CDR2 SQIVND (reference sequence). Trimming took 1 base from V and 1 from J, leaving 7 bases between them. This CDR3 is built from 14 residues. The CDR3 loop reads CASSIVAGNTEAFF. In nucleotides, the CDR3 is TGTGCCAGTAGTATAGTCGCGGGGAACACTGAAGCTTTCTTT.

J is TRBJ1-2 and V is TRBV5-6; no definite D call. This CDR3 is built from 11 residues. The germline V gene encodes CDR1 SGHDT and CDR2 YYEEEE. V was pared by 5 bases and J by 5 bases, with 7 bases between. The CDR3, as DNA: TGTGCCAGCAGTAGTGGGTATGGCTACACCTTC. Amino acids: CASSSGYGYTF.

This clone was seen a single time. V gene TRBV4-3 combines with J gene TRBJ1-1; tentatively, D is TRBD1 (6 bases). CDR3 length: 15 residues. Trimming removed 0 bases at V and 4 bases at J, with 12 bases between. Germline V gene data show CDR1 as LGHNA and CDR2 as YSLEER. This CDR3 is CASSQEVGGLTEAFF. The CDR3 nucleotides are TGCGCCAGCAGCCAAGAGGTCGGGGGCCTCACTGAAGCTTTCTTT.

The gene calls are TRBV19 and TRBJ1-5; D gene ambiguous. Per germline, CDR1 LNHDA and CDR2 SQIVND (reference sequence). The CDR3 loop spans 13 amino acids. V lost 4 bases and J 7 bases, leaving 11 bases between the germline ends. The CDR3 spells CASSTYLQQPQHF. The DNA of the CDR3 is TGTGCCAGTAGTACCTATCTCCAGCAGCCCCAGCATTTT.

The genes are TRBV7-8 and TRBJ1-4, with D unresolved. With 5 bases removed from V and 0 bases from J, the gap between germline ends came to 10 bases. This CDR3 spans 15 amino acids. The germline gives CDR1 SGHVS, CDR2 FQNEAQ. The CDR3 sequence is CASSPSPSTNEKLFF. DNA for the CDR3: TGTGCCAGCAGCCCTTCCCCATCAACTAATGAAAAACTGTTTTTT.

The chain combines TRBV29-1 with TRBJ2-3, with 7 bases matching TRBD2. V lost 0 bases to trimming and J lost 6 bases; unmatched junction nucleotides: 12. This CDR3 has 16 amino acids. CDR1 is SQVTM and CDR2 is ANQGSEA in the germline V gene. This CDR3 reads CSVEDRLALNLDTQYF. The CDR3 DNA sequence: TGCAGCGTTGAAGATCGACTAGCCCTTAACCTGGATACGCAGTATTTT.

The V and J genes are TRBV28 and TRBJ2-3, with D uncertain. This CDR3 is built from 12 residues. Germline CDR1 is MDHEN and CDR2 is SYDVKM. Between the trimmed V and J ends, which lost 3 bases and 4 bases, there was a span of 5 bases. The CDR3 reads CASSFQSDTQYF. CDR3 sequence (DNA): TGTGCCAGCAGTTTTCAATCAGATACGCAGTATTTT. The entire variable domain, with the rest obtained from reference TRBV28 and TRBJ2-3, is as follows: DVKVTQSSRYLVKRTGEKVFLECVQDMDHENMFWYRQDPGLGLRLIYFSYDVKMKEKGDIPEGYSVSREKKERFSLILESASTNQTSMYLCASSFQSDTQYFGPGTRLTVL.

The chain couples TRBV7-2 to TRBJ2-7; 10 bases match TRBD2. Per germline, CDR1 SGHTA and CDR2 FQGNSA. V was clipped by 4 bases and J by 2 bases; unmatched bases: 5. The CDR3 is 15 residues long. CDR3 loop: CASSWTSGPTYEQYF. DNA of the CDR3: TGTGCCAGCAGCTGGACTAGCGGTCCTACCTACGAGCAGTACTTC.